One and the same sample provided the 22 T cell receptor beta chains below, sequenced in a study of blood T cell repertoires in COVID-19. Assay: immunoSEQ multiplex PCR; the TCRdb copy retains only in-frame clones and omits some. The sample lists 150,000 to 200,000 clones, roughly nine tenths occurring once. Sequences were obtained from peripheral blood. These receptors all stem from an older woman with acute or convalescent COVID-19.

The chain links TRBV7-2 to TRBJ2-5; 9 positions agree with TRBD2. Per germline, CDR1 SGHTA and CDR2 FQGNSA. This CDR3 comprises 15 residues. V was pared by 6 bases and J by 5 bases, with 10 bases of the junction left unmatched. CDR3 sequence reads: CASRTSGGHGETQYF. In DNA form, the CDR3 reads TGTGCCAGCAGAACGAGCGGGGGGCATGGGGAGACCCAGTACTTC. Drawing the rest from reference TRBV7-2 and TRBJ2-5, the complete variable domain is GAGVSQSPSNKVTEKGKDVELRCDPISGHTALYWYRQSLGQGLEFLIYFQGNSAPDKSGLPSDRFSAERTGGSVSTLTIQRTQQEDSAVYLCASRTSGGHGETQYFGPGTRLLVL.

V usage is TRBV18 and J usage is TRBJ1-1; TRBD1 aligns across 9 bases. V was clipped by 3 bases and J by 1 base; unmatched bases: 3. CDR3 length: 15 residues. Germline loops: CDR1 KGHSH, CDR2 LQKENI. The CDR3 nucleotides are TGTGCCAGCTCACCGGGACAGGGCCGGAACACTGAAGCTTTCTTT. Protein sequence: CASSPGQGRNTEAFF.

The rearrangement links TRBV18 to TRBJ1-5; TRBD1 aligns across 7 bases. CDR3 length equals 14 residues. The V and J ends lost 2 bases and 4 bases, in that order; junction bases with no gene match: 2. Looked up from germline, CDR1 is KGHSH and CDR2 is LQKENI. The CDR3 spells CASSPTTGNQPQHF. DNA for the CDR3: TGTGCCAGCTCACCAACGACAGGGAATCAGCCCCAGCATTTT. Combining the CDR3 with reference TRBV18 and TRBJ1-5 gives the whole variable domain NAGVMQNPRHLVRRRGQEARLRCSPMKGHSHVYWYRQLPEEGLKFMVYLQKENIIDESGMPKERFSAEFPKEGPSILRIQQVVRGDSAAYFCASSPTTGNQPQHFGDGTRLSIL.

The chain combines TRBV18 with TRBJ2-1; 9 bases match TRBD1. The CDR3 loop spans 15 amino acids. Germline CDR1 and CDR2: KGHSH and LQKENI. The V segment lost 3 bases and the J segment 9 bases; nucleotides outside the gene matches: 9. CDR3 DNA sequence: TGTGCCAGCTCACCTTCCGGACAGGGGAAAATTGAGCAGTTCTTC. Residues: CASSPSGQGKIEQFF.

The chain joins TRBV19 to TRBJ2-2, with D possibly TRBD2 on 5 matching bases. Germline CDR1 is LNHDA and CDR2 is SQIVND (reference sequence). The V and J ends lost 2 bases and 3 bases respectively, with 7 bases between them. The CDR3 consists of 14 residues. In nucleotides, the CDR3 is TGTGCCAGTAGTATACGGACTTACACCGGGGAGCTGTTTTTT. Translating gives CASSIRTYTGELFF. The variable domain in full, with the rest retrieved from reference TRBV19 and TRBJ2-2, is DGGITQSPKYLFRKEGQNVTLSCEQNLNHDAMYWYRQDPGQGLRLIYYSQIVNDFQKGDIAEGYSVSREKKESFPLTVTSAQKNPTAFYLCASSIRTYTGELFFGEGSRLTVL.

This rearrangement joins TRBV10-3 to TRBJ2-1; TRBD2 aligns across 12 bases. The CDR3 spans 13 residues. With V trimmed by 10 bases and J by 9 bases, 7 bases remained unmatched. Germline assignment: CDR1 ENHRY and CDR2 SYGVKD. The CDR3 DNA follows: TGTGCCACCGGACTAGCGGGGAGGATTGAGCAGTTCTTC. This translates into CATGLAGRIEQFF.

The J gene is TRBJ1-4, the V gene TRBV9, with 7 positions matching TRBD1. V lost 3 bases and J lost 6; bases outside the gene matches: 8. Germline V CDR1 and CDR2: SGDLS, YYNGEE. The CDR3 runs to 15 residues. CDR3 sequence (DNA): TGTGCCAGCAGCGCCGGACAGGCTACGGATGAAAAACTGTTTTTT. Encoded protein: CASSAGQATDEKLFF.

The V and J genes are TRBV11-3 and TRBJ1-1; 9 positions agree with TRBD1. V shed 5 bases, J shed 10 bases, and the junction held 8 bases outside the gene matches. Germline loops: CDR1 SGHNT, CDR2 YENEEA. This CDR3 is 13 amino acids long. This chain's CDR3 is CASSRTGDRGAFF. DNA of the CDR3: TGTGCCAGCAGCAGGACAGGGGACCGCGGAGCTTTCTTT. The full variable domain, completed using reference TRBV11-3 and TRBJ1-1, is EAGVVQSPRYKIIEKKQPVAFWCNPISGHNTLYWYLQNLGQGPELLIRYENEEAVDDSQLPKDRFSAERLKGVDSTLKIQPAELGDSAVYLCASSRTGDRGAFFGQGTRLTVV.

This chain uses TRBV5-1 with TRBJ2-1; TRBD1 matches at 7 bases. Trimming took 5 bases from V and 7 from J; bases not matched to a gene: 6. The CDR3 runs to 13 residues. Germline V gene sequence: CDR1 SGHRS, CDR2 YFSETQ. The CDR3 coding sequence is TGCGCCAGCAGAGCTACAGGGGCAAATGAGCAGTTCTTC. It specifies CASRATGANEQFF.

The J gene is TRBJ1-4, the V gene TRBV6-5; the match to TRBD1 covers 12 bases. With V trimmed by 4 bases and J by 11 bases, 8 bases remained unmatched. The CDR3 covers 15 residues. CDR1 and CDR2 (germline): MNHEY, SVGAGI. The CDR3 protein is CASSFSGTGGGKLFF. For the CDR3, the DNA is TGTGCCAGCAGTTTCAGCGGGACAGGGGGCGGGAAACTGTTTTTT.

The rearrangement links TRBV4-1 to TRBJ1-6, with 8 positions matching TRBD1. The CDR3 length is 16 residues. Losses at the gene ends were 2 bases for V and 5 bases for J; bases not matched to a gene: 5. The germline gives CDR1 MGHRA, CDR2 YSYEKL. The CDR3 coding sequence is TGCGCCAGCAGCCAACCTTACAGGGGGGATAATTCACCCCTCCACTTT. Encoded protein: CASSQPYRGDNSPLHF.

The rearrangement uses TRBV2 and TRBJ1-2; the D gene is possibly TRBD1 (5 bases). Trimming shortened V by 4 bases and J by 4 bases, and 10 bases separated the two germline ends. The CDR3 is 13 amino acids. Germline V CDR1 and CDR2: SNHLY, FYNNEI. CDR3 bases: TGTGCCAGCAGTGGGGACGGGAGCTATGGCTACACCTTC. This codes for CASSGDGSYGYTF.

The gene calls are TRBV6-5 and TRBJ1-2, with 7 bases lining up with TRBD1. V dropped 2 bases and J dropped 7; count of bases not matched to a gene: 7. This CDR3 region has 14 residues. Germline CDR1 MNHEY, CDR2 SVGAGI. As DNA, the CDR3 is TGTGCCAGCAGTTACGACAGGGTGGCCGGTGGCTACACCTTC. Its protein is CASSYDRVAGGYTF.

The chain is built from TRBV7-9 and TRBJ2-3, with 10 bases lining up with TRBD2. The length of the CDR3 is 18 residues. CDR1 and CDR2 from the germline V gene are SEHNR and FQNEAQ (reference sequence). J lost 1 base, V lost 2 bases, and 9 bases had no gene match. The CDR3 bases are TGTGCCAGCAGCTTACGTGTTTTAGCGGGGGGTGGCACAGATACGCAGTATTTT. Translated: CASSLRVLAGGGTDTQYF.

This CDR3 is CALREDSKNSPLHF. The CDR3 nucleotides are TGTGCCCTTCGAGAGGACAGCAAAAATTCACCCCTCCACTTT. The chain uses TRBV10-3 and TRBJ1-6, with TRBD1 as a possible D gene (6 bases). The CDR3 loop spans 14 amino acids. Trimming left V 11 bases short and J 7 bases short, with 18 bases between. Per the germline V gene, CDR1 is ENHRY and CDR2 is SYGVKD.

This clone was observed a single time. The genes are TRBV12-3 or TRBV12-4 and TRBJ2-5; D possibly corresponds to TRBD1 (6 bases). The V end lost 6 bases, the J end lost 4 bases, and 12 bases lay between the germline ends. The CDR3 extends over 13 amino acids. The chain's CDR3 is CASRFPGVETQYF. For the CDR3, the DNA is TGTGCCAGCAGGTTCCCAGGGGTAGAGACCCAGTACTTC.

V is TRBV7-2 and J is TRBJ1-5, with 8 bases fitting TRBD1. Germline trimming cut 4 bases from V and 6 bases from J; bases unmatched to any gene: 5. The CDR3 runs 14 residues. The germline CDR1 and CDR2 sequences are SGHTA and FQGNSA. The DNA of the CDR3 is TGTGCCAGCAGCTCACAGGGGGGCCCTCAGCCCCAGCATTTT. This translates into CASSSQGGPQPQHF.

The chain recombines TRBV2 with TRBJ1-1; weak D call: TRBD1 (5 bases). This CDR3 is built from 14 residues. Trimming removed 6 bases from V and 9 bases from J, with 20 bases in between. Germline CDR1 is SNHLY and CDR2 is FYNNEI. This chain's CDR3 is CASRGRGLGVKAFF. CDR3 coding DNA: TGTGCCAGCAGGGGCCGTGGGTTAGGGGTGAAAGCTTTCTTT.

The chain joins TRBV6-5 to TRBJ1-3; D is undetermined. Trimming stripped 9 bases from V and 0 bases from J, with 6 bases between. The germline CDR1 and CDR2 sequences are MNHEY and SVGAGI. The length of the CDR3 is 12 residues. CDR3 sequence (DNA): TGTGCCAGTCTAAGCTCTGGAAACACCATATATTTT. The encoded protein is CASLSSGNTIYF.

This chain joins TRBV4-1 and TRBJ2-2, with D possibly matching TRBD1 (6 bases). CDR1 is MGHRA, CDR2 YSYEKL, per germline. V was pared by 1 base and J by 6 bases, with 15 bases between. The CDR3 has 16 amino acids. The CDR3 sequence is CASSQVPRGMAGELFF. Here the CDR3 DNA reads TGCGCCAGCAGCCAAGTACCCAGGGGAATGGCCGGGGAGCTGTTTTTT.

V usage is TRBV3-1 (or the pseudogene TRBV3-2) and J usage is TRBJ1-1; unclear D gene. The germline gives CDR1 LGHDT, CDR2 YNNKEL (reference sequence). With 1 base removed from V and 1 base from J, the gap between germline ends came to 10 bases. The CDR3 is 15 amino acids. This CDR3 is CASSQGEAANTEAFF. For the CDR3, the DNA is TGTGCCAGCAGCCAAGGCGAGGCAGCGAACACTGAAGCTTTCTTT.

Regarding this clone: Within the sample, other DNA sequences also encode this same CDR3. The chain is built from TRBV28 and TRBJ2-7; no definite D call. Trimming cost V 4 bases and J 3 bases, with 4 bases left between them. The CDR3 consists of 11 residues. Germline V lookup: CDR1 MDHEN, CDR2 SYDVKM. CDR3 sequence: CASSSLYEQYF. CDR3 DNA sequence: TGTGCCAGCAGTTCCCTCTACGAGCAGTACTTC.